These 28 T cell receptor beta chains originate from one sample sequenced in a study of T cells in localized non-small cell lung cancer. Method: immunoSEQ multiplex PCR; TCRdb's copy keeps in-frame clones and lacks some. The table shows tens of thousands of clones, with just under 85% occurring only once. Sequencing was performed on peripheral blood, taken before any cancer treatment. The receptors here all came from a female donor older than 55 with stage I lung adenocarcinoma.

J is TRBJ2-7 and V is TRBV4-1; D call uncertain. Trimming stripped 1 base from V and 2 bases from J, with 9 bases between. There are 14 residues in the CDR3. The V gene's germline CDR1 is MGHRA and CDR2 YSYEKL. CDR3 loop: CASSQVAYAYEQYF. For the CDR3, the DNA is TGCGCCAGCAGCCAAGTCGCGTACGCCTACGAGCAGTACTTC.

This clone was detected once. J is TRBJ2-7 and V is TRBV5-1; possibly TRBD1 for D (6 bases). Trimming stripped 4 bases from V and 6 bases from J, with 20 bases between. This CDR3 is built from 15 residues. Germline V gene data show CDR1 as SGHRS and CDR2 as YFSETQ. The chain's CDR3 is CASSLYREFGGEQYF. CDR3 nucleotide sequence: TGCGCCAGCAGCCTTTACAGGGAATTCGGTGGCGAGCAGTACTTC.

The V call is TRBV7-2, the J call TRBJ2-1; D is undetermined. The V gene's germline CDR1 is SGHTA and CDR2 FQGNSA. The V end lost 3 bases, the J end lost 5 bases, and 5 bases lay between the germline ends. The CDR3 loop spans 12 amino acids. The CDR3 reads CASSFAHNEQFF. The CDR3 bases are TGTGCCAGCAGCTTCGCACACAATGAGCAGTTCTTC.

The V and J genes are TRBV4-1 and TRBJ2-3; TRBD1 matches 10 bases. Germline CDR1 reads MGHRA; CDR2 reads YSYEKL. The CDR3 is 17 amino acids. V was pared by 3 bases and J by 2 bases, with 8 bases of the junction left unmatched. This CDR3 reads CASSHPGQGLDTDTQYF. The CDR3 region has the DNA TGCGCCAGCAGCCATCCGGGACAGGGGCTAGACACAGATACGCAGTATTTT.

This clone was seen more than once but under ten times. The chain is built from TRBV19 and TRBJ1-2; TRBD1 matches at 10 bases. Germline loops: CDR1 LNHDA, CDR2 SQIVND (reference sequence). The V segment lost 4 bases and the J segment 5 bases; nucleotides outside the gene matches: 4. This CDR3 has 14 residues. The CDR3 protein is CASSRQGAWYGYTF. In nucleotides, the CDR3 is TGTGCCAGTAGTAGACAGGGGGCCTGGTATGGCTACACCTTC. The whole variable domain, remainder taken from reference TRBV19 and TRBJ1-2, is DGGITQSPKYLFRKEGQNVTLSCEQNLNHDAMYWYRQDPGQGLRLIYYSQIVNDFQKGDIAEGYSVSREKKESFPLTVTSAQKNPTAFYLCASSRQGAWYGYTFGSGTRLTVV.

This clone has more than one count but fewer than ten. CDR3 nucleotides: TGTGCCAGCAGCTTAGATACCTACGAGCAGTACTTC. Protein product: CASSLDTYEQYF. The chain recombines TRBV5-6 with TRBJ2-7; D not certain. V was clipped by 2 bases and J by 2 bases, with 5 bases between them. The V gene's germline CDR1 is SGHDT and CDR2 YYEEEE. CDR3 size: 12 residues.

V is TRBV6-1 and J is TRBJ1-2, with 7 positions matching TRBD1. The CDR3 consists of 14 residues. Per germline, CDR1 MNHNS and CDR2 SASEGT. The junction had 9 bases not matched to a gene; V was cut back by 7 bases and J by 4 bases. CDR3 coding DNA: TGTGCCAGCACCTACCCGGGACAGATCTATGGCTACACCTTC. Translation gives CASTYPGQIYGYTF.

The rearrangement links TRBV5-1 to TRBJ1-4; 7 bases map to TRBD1. This CDR3 has 15 residues. The junction had 4 bases not matched to a gene; V was cut back by 0 bases and J by 5 bases. Germline loops: CDR1 SGHRS, CDR2 YFSETQ. CDR3 residues: CASSLEGQQNEKLFF. The CDR3 DNA reads TGCGCCAGCAGCTTGGAGGGACAGCAAAATGAAAAACTGTTTTTT.

This sequence joins TRBV2 and TRBJ1-5; D call uncertain. The CDR3 is 15 residues long. From germline, CDR1 is SNHLY and CDR2 FYNNEI. V lost 4 bases to trimming and J lost 2 bases, with 12 bases between them. CDR3: CASSGEWGGNQPQHF. Here the CDR3 DNA reads TGTGCCAGCAGTGGAGAGTGGGGTGGCAATCAGCCCCAGCATTTT.

The chain uses TRBV5-4 and TRBJ1-4; 7 bases match TRBD1. V trimming: 0 bases; J trimming: 7 bases; junction bases outside the gene matches: 6. CDR3 length: 15 residues. The germline CDR1 and CDR2 sequences are SGHNT and YYREEE (reference sequence). The CDR3 loop is CASSLEGGKGEKLFF. The CDR3 region has the DNA TGTGCCAGCAGCTTGGAAGGGGGCAAGGGTGAAAAACTGTTTTTT.

The chain couples TRBV2 to TRBJ1-2; D perhaps matches TRBD1 (6 bases). Germline CDR1 and CDR2: SNHLY and FYNNEI. V lost 4 bases and J 5 bases, leaving 32 bases between the germline ends. The CDR3 spans 20 residues. The CDR3 nucleotides read TGTGCCAGCAGTGGGGGGGGCGCATCATTATTCAACTATCTTGTTTATGGCTACACCTTC. It is translated as CASSGGGASLFNYLVYGYTF.

V gene TRBV28 combines with J gene TRBJ2-6, with no clear D. Trimming removed 6 bases from V and 0 bases from J, with 12 bases in between. This CDR3 spans 16 amino acids. Germline assignment: CDR1 MDHEN and CDR2 SYDVKM. The CDR3 here is CASRLTPSSGANVLTF. The CDR3 DNA is TGTGCCAGCAGACTGACACCTAGCTCTGGGGCCAACGTCCTGACTTTC.

About this clone itself: The sample holds other DNA sequences that translate to the same CDR3. V gene TRBV7-2 combines with J gene TRBJ2-3; D ambiguous. V lost 5 bases and J 6 bases, leaving 6 bases between the germline ends. The CDR3 is 11 amino acids. Germline V gene data show CDR1 as SGHTA and CDR2 as FQGNSA. Written as DNA, the CDR3 is TGTGCCAGCAGCCCAACGGATACGCAGTATTTT. It translates to CASSPTDTQYF.

J is TRBJ1-1 and V is TRBV5-1; 8 bases are shared with TRBD1. Germline assignment: CDR1 SGHRS and CDR2 YFSETQ. The CDR3 totals 15 residues. With V trimmed by 4 bases and J by 5 bases, 10 bases remained unmatched. For the CDR3, the DNA is TGCGCCAGCAGCACACTGGACAGGGTGGGGACTGAAGCTTTCTTT. Amino acids: CASSTLDRVGTEAFF. Supplemented by reference TRBV5-1 and TRBJ1-1, the full variable domain reads KAGVTQTPRYLIKTRGQQVTLSCSPISGHRSVSWYQQTPGQGLQFLFEYFSETQRNKGNFPGRFSGRQFSNSRSEMNVSTLELGDSALYLCASSTLDRVGTEAFFGQGTRLTVV.

The V and J genes are TRBV4-1 and TRBJ2-1, with 7 bases matching TRBD1. Germline V gene lookup returns CDR1 MGHRA and CDR2 YSYEKL. This CDR3 is built from 18 residues. The V segment lost 2 bases and the J segment 0 bases; nucleotides outside the gene matches: 10. The CDR3 bases are TGCGCCAGCAGCCAATCAAATCCCCCAGGGGGCTCCTACAATGAGCAGTTCTTC. Translating gives CASSQSNPPGGSYNEQFF.

This clone appeared a single time. This chain joins TRBV7-6 and TRBJ2-1; 11 bases are shared with TRBD2. Germline V gives CDR1 SGHVS, CDR2 FNYEAQ. Trimming removed 3 bases from V and 9 bases from J; junction bases left unmatched: 7. The CDR3 loop spans 15 amino acids. This CDR3 reads CASSFIAGGGGEQFF. In nucleotides, the CDR3 is TGTGCCAGCAGCTTTATAGCGGGAGGGGGTGGTGAGCAGTTCTTC.

V usage is TRBV5-1 and J usage is TRBJ2-1; D possibly corresponds to TRBD2 (7 bases). V dropped 5 bases and J dropped 7 bases, with 16 bases sitting between them. The CDR3 extends over 14 amino acids. CDR1 SGHRS and CDR2 YFSETQ come from the germline V gene. The CDR3 protein is CASSRAGALNEQFF. The CDR3 DNA reads TGCGCCAGCAGTCGGGCGGGGGCTTTGAATGAGCAGTTCTTC.

The chain links TRBV5-6 to TRBJ1-5; 7 positions match TRBD1. Trimming took 4 bases from V and 2 from J; bases not matched to a gene: 9. The CDR3 contains 16 residues. The germline CDR1 and CDR2 sequences are SGHDT and YYEEEE. For the CDR3, the DNA is TGTGCCAGCAGCCAAACAGGGGATGTGGGCAATCAGCCCCAGCATTTT. Translation: CASSQTGDVGNQPQHF.

V is TRBV11-2 and J is TRBJ2-1; D unresolved. V shed 5 bases and J shed 0 bases, with 11 bases lying between them. Germline CDR1 and CDR2: SGHAT and FQNNGV. This CDR3 region has 15 residues. In DNA, the CDR3 is TGTGCCAGCAGCCGGGCTCAATCCTCCTACAATGAGCAGTTCTTC. It encodes CASSRAQSSYNEQFF. The whole variable domain, remainder taken from reference TRBV11-2 and TRBJ2-1, is EAGVAQSPRYKIIEKRQSVAFWCNPISGHATLYWYQQILGQGPKLLIQFQNNGVVDDSQLPKDRFSAERLKGVDSTLKIQPAKLEDSAVYLCASSRAQSSYNEQFFGPGTRLTVL.

V is TRBV28 and J is TRBJ1-2; D is unclear. The CDR3 is 16 amino acids. Germline V lookup: CDR1 MDHEN, CDR2 SYDVKM. The ends were cut back, 5 bases at V and 3 bases at J, with 19 bases in the middle. CDR3 nucleotides: TGTGCCAGCAGTGTCGGTGGGAGCGTAGGAGACTATGGCTACACCTTC. The encoded protein is CASSVGGSVGDYGYTF.

This chain joins TRBV7-6 and TRBJ1-3; possible D gene TRBD1, 5 bases. Germline CDR1 is SGHVS and CDR2 is FNYEAQ. V was shortened by 5 bases and J by 5 bases, with 16 bases between the two germline ends. This CDR3 contains 15 residues. DNA of the CDR3: TGTGCCAGCAGCCAACGGGACGGACGCAGAAACACCATATATTTT. It encodes CASSQRDGRRNTIYF.

A remark on this clone: The same CDR3 is also encoded by other DNA sequences in this sample. The chain uses TRBV6-6 and TRBJ1-4; D unclear. The CDR3 contains 11 residues. Trimming took 6 bases from V and 8 from J, leaving 7 bases between them. Germline CDR1 MNHNY, CDR2 SVGAGI (reference sequence). CDR3 amino acids: CASRGGEKLFF. The CDR3 region has the DNA TGTGCCAGCAGGGGAGGAGAAAAACTGTTTTTT.

The CDR3 bases are TGTGCCAGTAGTATGGGACTCCTTGGGCTAGCGAGAACCTACAATGAGCAGTTCTTC. Its protein is CASSMGLLGLARTYNEQFF. The chain is built from TRBV19 and TRBJ2-1; D perhaps matches TRBD2 (6 bases). The V end was cut by 3 bases, the J end by 2 bases, with 23 bases between. The germline gives CDR1 LNHDA, CDR2 SQIVND (reference sequence). CDR3 length equals 19 residues.

The rearrangement joins TRBV11-3 to TRBJ1-1; the D is unclear. CDR1 SGHNT and CDR2 YENEEA come from the germline V gene. V was clipped by 1 base and J by 2 bases, with 5 bases between them. CDR3 length: 13 amino acids. DNA of the CDR3: TGTGCCAGCAGCTTAGGGAGAAACACTGAAGCTTTCTTT. Encoded protein: CASSLGRNTEAFF.

This clone has just a few counts. The chain combines TRBV29-1 with TRBJ2-3; D not resolved. Trimming removed 1 base from V and 5 bases from J, with 7 bases in between. The CDR3 runs 12 residues. Germline lookup yields CDR1 SQVTM and CDR2 ANQGSEA. CDR3 DNA sequence: TGCAGCGTTGAAGTTACCGGAGATACGCAGTATTTT. Its protein is CSVEVTGDTQYF.

The V and J genes are TRBV6-1 and TRBJ2-2; no firm D call. Trimming left V 2 bases short and J 5 bases short, with 12 bases between. Germline assignment: CDR1 MNHNS and CDR2 SASEGT. The CDR3 loop spans 15 amino acids. CDR3 amino acids: CASSEYPGRTGELFF. CDR3 nucleotide sequence: TGTGCCAGCAGTGAATACCCAGGTCGGACCGGGGAGCTGTTTTTT.

This clone has a single count. The chain couples TRBV5-6 to TRBJ1-5; D is possibly TRBD1 (5 bases). Germline assignment: CDR1 SGHDT and CDR2 YYEEEE. The CDR3 is 13 amino acids. Trimming removed 6 bases at V and 6 bases at J, with 13 bases between. CDR3 sequence reads: CASTSGWGQPQHF. For the CDR3, the DNA is TGTGCCAGCACCTCAGGGTGGGGTCAGCCCCAGCATTTT.

This rearrangement joins TRBV18 to TRBJ1-2, with 7 bases lining up with TRBD1. V was pared by 0 bases and J by 13 bases, with 11 bases of the junction left unmatched. Per germline, CDR1 KGHSH and CDR2 LQKENI. The CDR3 extends over 14 amino acids. CDR3 nucleotides: TGTGCCAGCTCACCACCGGAAGTGACAGGGTATATCACCTTC. It codes for CASSPPEVTGYITF.